This T cell receptor beta chain was documented in a study of PD-1 blockade in mismatch repair-deficient tumors (dated by TCRdb to 2015 to 2018). Describing the broader study: Between late 2013 and September 2016, the trial enrolled 85 to 100 consecutive patients with approximately 13 mismatch repair-deficient cancer types, every one of whom had been previously treated and was progressing. Tumor-associated T cell clones in the peripheral blood of patients responding to PD-1 blockade were tracked using deep sequencing of TCR CDR3 regions. Results and caveats for the whole study, not just this receptor: Clones residing in the tumor, which were often undetectable in blood before treatment, expanded quickly after pembrolizumab and then contracted, generally before radiologic responses.

The library came from the immunoSEQ multiplex PCR assay. TCRdb obtained this table from immuneACCESS and retained in-frame rearrangements with V and J assigned. These tables miss some clones; where compared with another copy, unresolved V genes account for less than half of the shortfall, and the remainder is unexplained. This sample gives more than 50,000 clones in total; around 88% of them show up just once. Around 14% of the sample goes to the ten largest clones. Of note for this clone: Its binding antigen is unknown. No quality values exist for individual bases; no much larger clone is one base distant.

Mismatch repair deficiency in every enrolled patient was established by polymerase chain reaction or immunohistochemistry. TCR sequencing was performed for a few patients who responded to pembrolizumab therapy. In the phase II trial, pembrolizumab PD-1 blockade was tested prospectively in advanced mismatch repair-deficient cancers, no matter which tissue of origin the cancers came from. Serial peripheral blood T cell samples were collected before and at multiple times after starting PD-1 blockade. Blood sampling times were expressed in weeks after the first pembrolizumab dose. The sequence came from an adult with mismatch repair-deficient cancer. The source was peripheral blood, collected 52 weeks after starting pembrolizumab.

CDR3 region: CASSDLTRSETQYF. The DNA sequence is as follows: TGTGCCAGTAGTGACCTCACTAGGTCGGAGACCCAGTACTTC. Recombination linked TRBV19 to TRBJ2-5; a weak D assignment points to TRBD2 (5 bases agree). V drops 5 bases and J drops 5 bases, leaving 15 bases in between. CDR1 and CDR2 are read off the germline V gene (reference sequence) as LNHDA and SQIVND. The CDR3, cysteine through phenylalanine, is 14 amino acids long. Only the CDR3 DNA stays, 42 bases, in frame from base 1. The CDR3, completed at both ends by the reference TRBV19 and TRBJ2-5 genes, gives the full variable domain DGGITQSPKYLFRKEGQNVTLSCEQNLNHDAMYWYRQDPGQGLRLIYYSQIVNDFQKGDIAEGYSVSREKKESFPLTVTSAQKNPTAFYLCASSDLTRSETQYFGPGTRLLVL.